The 14 T cell receptor beta chains below were found in one sample sequenced in a study of control samples from healthy donors and cancer patients. The method was immunoSEQ multiplex PCR; TCRdb's version includes in-frame clones alone and lacks a portion of them. This sample's table reports some 180,000 clones. The specimen sequenced was blood. Receptors were obtained from a woman aged 25 to 39 in good health.

This chain connects TRBV5-5 to TRBJ1-1; TRBD1 agrees at 7 bases. V trimming: 2 bases; J trimming: 7 bases; junction bases outside the gene matches: 8. The germline gives CDR1 SGHKS, CDR2 YYEKEE (reference sequence). The CDR3 consists of 14 residues. Here the CDR3 DNA reads TGTGCCAGCAGCTTTGGACAGGAAGGCGATGAAGCTTTCTTT. Translated, it gives CASSFGQEGDEAFF.

This sequence joins TRBV4-2 and TRBJ1-6; the D is unclear. The V end lost 0 bases, the J end lost 8 bases, and 11 bases lay between the germline ends. Germline values: CDR1 LGHNA, CDR2 YNFKEQ. The CDR3 sequence is 15 residues long. The CDR3 loop reads CASSQDKANDSPLHF. CDR3 DNA sequence: TGTGCCAGCAGCCAAGATAAGGCTAACGATTCACCCCTCCACTTT.

The rearrangement links TRBV6-6 to TRBJ1-6; 8 bases align to TRBD1. The CDR3 loop spans 16 amino acids. V lost 6 bases, J lost 7 bases, and 11 bases stayed unmatched. In germline, CDR1 is MNHNY, CDR2 SVGAGI (reference sequence). CDR3 sequence (DNA): TGTGCCAGCAGCTCACCACCGGGACAGGAGAATTCACCCCTCCACTTT. Translated, it gives CASSSPPGQENSPLHF.

This sequence joins TRBV18 and TRBJ1-4, with a possible D match to TRBD1 (6 bases). Germline V gene lookup returns CDR1 KGHSH and CDR2 LQKENI. This CDR3 spans 18 amino acids. Trimming cost V 1 base and J 0 bases, with 15 bases left between them. CDR3 in DNA: TGTGCCAGCTCACCACTGACAGGTCCTACTGCAACTAATGAAAAACTGTTTTTT. This translates into CASSPLTGPTATNEKLFF.

The chain uses TRBV7-8 and TRBJ2-2, with D possibly being TRBD1 (6 bases). The V gene's germline CDR1 is SGHVS and CDR2 FQNEAQ. V lost 6 bases and J 1 base, leaving 12 bases between the germline ends. The CDR3 extends over 15 amino acids. The CDR3 here is CASRGTPLNTGELFF. CDR3 nucleotides: TGTGCCAGCAGGGGGACACCCTTGAACACCGGGGAGCTGTTTTTT. The complete variable domain, with remaining parts taken from reference TRBV7-8 and TRBJ2-2, reads GAGVSQSPRYKVAKRGQDVALRCDPISGHVSLFWYQQALGQGPEFLTYFQNEAQLDKSGLPSDRFFAERPEGSVSTLKIQRTQQEDSAVYLCASRGTPLNTGELFFGEGSRLTVL.

The chain joins TRBV7-9 to TRBJ2-7, with TRBD2 matching 9 bases. Germline loops: CDR1 SEHNR, CDR2 FQNEAQ (reference sequence). The CDR3 loop spans 16 amino acids. The J segment lost 4 bases and the V segment lost 5 bases, leaving 12 bases of the junction unmatched. CDR3 residues: CASSVLALAGRYEQYF. The CDR3 nucleotides read TGTGCCAGCAGCGTTCTCGCACTAGCGGGCCGTTACGAGCAGTACTTC. Complete variable domain (other parts from reference TRBV7-9 and TRBJ2-7): DTGVSQNPRHKITKRGQNVTFRCDPISEHNRLYWYRQTLGQGPEFLTYFQNEAQLEKSRLLSDRFSAERPKGSFSTLEIQRTEQGDSAMYLCASSVLALAGRYEQYFGPGTRLTVT.

The chain employs TRBV27 and TRBJ2-7; TRBD2 matches 8 bases. Trimming took 8 bases from V and 4 from J; bases not matched to a gene: 7. The CDR3 spans 13 residues. Germline-derived CDR1 and CDR2 are MNHEY and SMNVEV (reference sequence). The CDR3 DNA is TGTGCCAGCCAGGGTCGGGGGGGGTACGAGCAGTACTTC. Its protein product is CASQGRGGYEQYF.

V and J are TRBV5-6 and TRBJ1-2; D may be TRBD1 (6 bases). CDR1 is SGHDT and CDR2 is YYEEEE in the germline V gene. Trimming pared 5 bases from V and 5 bases from J, leaving 16 bases between. The CDR3 runs to 14 residues. CDR3 nucleotides: TGTGCCAGCAGGTGGCGGGGGGCCGGATATGGCTACACCTTC. This codes for CASRWRGAGYGYTF.

The CDR3 spells CASSLVRERHQPQHF. In DNA form, the CDR3 reads TGTGCCAGCAGCTTAGTCAGGGAAAGGCATCAGCCCCAGCATTTT. This chain connects TRBV7-2 to TRBJ1-5; D is perhaps TRBD1 (5 bases). The CDR3 extends over 15 amino acids. CDR1 and CDR2 (germline): SGHTA, FQGNSA. Between the trimmed V and J ends, which lost 1 base and 5 bases, there was a span of 12 bases.

The rearrangement uses TRBV20-1 and TRBJ1-5, with D perhaps TRBD1 (5 bases). CDR3 length: 13 amino acids. Germline loops: CDR1 DFQATT, CDR2 SNEGSKA (reference sequence). V dropped 3 bases and J dropped 1 base, with 7 bases sitting between them. The CDR3 bases are TGCAGTGCTAGTCGGGGGAGCAATCAGCCCCAGCATTTT. Translated, it gives CSASRGSNQPQHF.

J is TRBJ1-1 and V is TRBV29-1; D call uncertain. The CDR3 loop spans 10 amino acids. Deletions cut 7 bases from V and 12 bases from J, with 15 bases between. Germline CDR1 reads SQVTM; CDR2 reads ANQGSEA. CDR3 sequence (DNA): TGCAGCGCCCTTGACCGGGTTACTTTCTTT. It yields the protein CSALDRVTFF. Based on the CDR3 plus reference TRBV29-1 and TRBJ1-1, the full variable domain is SAVISQKPSRDICQRGTSLTIQCQVDSQVTMMFWYRQQPGQSLTLIATANQGSEATYESGFVIDKFPISRPNLTFSTLTVSNMSPEDSSIYLCSALDRVTFFGQGTRLTVV.

The J gene is TRBJ2-3, the V gene TRBV11-2; a possible D gene is TRBD2 (5 bases). CDR3 size: 16 residues. V gave up 0 bases and J gave up 4 bases, with 14 bases separating them. Per germline, CDR1 SGHAT and CDR2 FQNNGV. CDR3 region: CASSLDHGVPPDTQYF. CDR3 DNA: TGTGCCAGCAGCTTAGATCACGGGGTCCCTCCAGATACGCAGTATTTT.

This sequence joins TRBV19 and TRBJ1-6; 9 nucleotides match TRBD1. The CDR3 loop spans 16 amino acids. Germline CDR1 and CDR2: LNHDA and SQIVND (reference sequence). The junction had 9 bases not matched to a gene; V was cut back by 3 bases and J by 9 bases. The CDR3 here is CASSITGGGTRSPLHF. The DNA for the CDR3 is TGTGCCAGTAGTATTACAGGGGGCGGAACTCGTTCACCCCTCCACTTT.

The J gene is TRBJ1-1, the V gene TRBV19, with TRBD1 matching 8 bases. This CDR3 has 13 residues. Germline CDR1 LNHDA, CDR2 SQIVND (reference sequence). V shed 6 bases and J 6 bases; nucleotides not matched to a gene: 6. CDR3 region: CASRGQGLAEAFF. The DNA for the CDR3 is TGTGCCAGTAGAGGACAGGGATTGGCTGAAGCTTTCTTT.